A single T cell receptor beta chain is shown here with its context. The sample originates from a study of blood T cell repertoires in COVID-19. TCRdb keeps only in-frame clones here, not all; method: immunoSEQ multiplex PCR. The data hold 180,000 or so clones, with about 80% observed a single time. Looked up from germline, CDR1 is SGHAT and CDR2 is FQNNGV. The CDR3 has 17 amino acids. The ends lost 5 bases at V and 1 base at J; junction bases unmatched: 14. Material: peripheral blood. This clonotype originated in a woman aged 50 to 60 with active or convalescent COVID-19. V gene TRBV11-2 combines with J gene TRBJ2-7; the match to TRBD1 covers 7 bases. CDR3 sequence reads: CASSPNRQGRLSYEQYF. CDR3 DNA: TGTGCCAGCAGCCCCAACCGACAGGGAAGGCTTTCCTACGAGCAGTACTTC. The variable domain in full, with the rest retrieved from reference TRBV11-2 and TRBJ2-7, is EAGVAQSPRYKIIEKRQSVAFWCNPISGHATLYWYQQILGQGPKLLIQFQNNGVVDDSQLPKDRFSAERLKGVDSTLKIQPAKLEDSAVYLCASSPNRQGRLSYEQYFGPGTRLTVT.